This T cell receptor (beta chain) was identified during a study of T cells in Graves' hyperthyroidism and ophthalmopathy. In germline, CDR1 is GTSNPN, CDR2 SVGIG (reference sequence). This CDR3 is 11 amino acids long. V lost 3 bases and J 3 bases, leaving 5 bases between the germline ends. Amplified regions were TCR beta CDR3 sequences from RNA transcripts. Carried out on the TCR CDR3, a first-round RT-PCR used the HTBI primer set. TCRdb reprocessed the multiplex PCR reads with MiXCR, giving one entry per CDR3 protein. The table lists 500,000 to 650,000 distinct CDR3 sequences, about 20% of them singletons, with over 45% in the top ten. In making diagnoses, clinical symptoms, serum thyroxine and TRAb, thyroid ultrasound and orbital computed tomography were all used. It was around 10 ml of fresh peripheral blood that supplied the PBMCs. This clonotype was observed at least ten times.

This sequence originates from a man aged 40-49 years with Graves' ophthalmopathy. The source material was blood. The chain uses TRBV30 and TRBJ2-5; D ambiguous. The CDR3 DNA is TGTGCCTGGAGCGGAAAAGAGACCCAGTACTTC. Encoded protein: CAWSGKETQYF. Drawing the rest from reference TRBV30 and TRBJ2-5, the complete variable domain is SQTIHQWPATLVQPVGSPLSLECTVEGTSNPNLYWYRQAAGRGLQLLFYSVGIGQISSEVPQNLSASRPQDRQFILSSKKLLLSDSGFYLCAWSGKETQYFGPGTRLLVL.